This section outlines one T cell receptor (beta chain) sequence together with its context. Its antigen is as yet unknown. Collection of ten milliliters of peripheral blood was performed for each donor. The data originate from a study of blood T cells in healthy people across ages. CDR1 is SGHDN, CDR2 FVKESK, per germline. The J segment lost 4 bases and the V segment lost 1 base, leaving 2 bases of the junction unmatched. This CDR3 has 16 amino acids. Through a sample-barcoded 5' primer and a J-beta primer mix, a second PCR was run for roughly 6 to 11 cycles. MiXCR was run by TCRdb on the 5' RACE reads, yielding one entry per CDR3 protein. Of around 500,000 distinct CDR3 sequences in the sample, about 27% were seen once. The study, taken as a whole, reports: There were more naive CD4+ cells and higher diversity in long-lived donors than in aged donors. PBMCs went unsorted, and a conclusive naive versus antigen-experienced comparison was therefore prevented.

The same data also contributed to another study, on T cells of mothers and their children. That investigation notes: Once extracted, all RNA went into cDNA synthesis at around 1.6 ug per 15 ul.

Sequenced: blood. The clonotype comes from a boy aged 2 to 10 in good health. The chain recombines TRBV14 with TRBJ2-2, with 11 bases identical to TRBD2. The CDR3 coding sequence is TGTGCCAGCAGCCAAGTAGGGACTAGCGGCACCGGGGAGCTGTTTTTT. It encodes CASSQVGTSGTGELFF. The full variable domain, its missing parts supplied by reference TRBV14 and TRBJ2-2, is EAGVTQFPSHSVIEKGQTVTLRCDPISGHDNLYWYRRVMGKEIKFLLHFVKESKQDESGMPNNRFLAERTGGTYSTLKVQPAELEDSGVYFCASSQVGTSGTGELFFGEGSRLTVL.